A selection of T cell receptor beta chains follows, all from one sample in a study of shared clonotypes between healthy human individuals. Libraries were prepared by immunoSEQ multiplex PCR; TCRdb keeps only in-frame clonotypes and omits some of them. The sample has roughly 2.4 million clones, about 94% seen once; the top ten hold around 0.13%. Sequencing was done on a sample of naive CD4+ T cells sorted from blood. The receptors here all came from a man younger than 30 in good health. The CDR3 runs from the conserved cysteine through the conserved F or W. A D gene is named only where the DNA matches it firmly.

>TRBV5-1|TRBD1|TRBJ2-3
CASSPLRQGALRTDTQYF
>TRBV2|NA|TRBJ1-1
CARLTQSKPEAFF
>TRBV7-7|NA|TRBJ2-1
CASSPIQEYNEQFF
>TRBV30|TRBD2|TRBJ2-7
CAWRASGRLSYEQYF
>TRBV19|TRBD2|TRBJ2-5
CASSAGLAGGRKETQYF
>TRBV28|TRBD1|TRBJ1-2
CASTTGVGYGYTF
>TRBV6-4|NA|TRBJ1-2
CASRDPAKGLYGYTF
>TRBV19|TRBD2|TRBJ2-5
CASSIGGRNQETQYF
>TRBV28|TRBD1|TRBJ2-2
CASVLQGAGELFF
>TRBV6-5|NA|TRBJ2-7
CASSYPGDEQYF
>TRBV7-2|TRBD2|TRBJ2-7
CASSSTSAGGYEQYF
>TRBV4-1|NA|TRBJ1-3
CASSQLVGNTIYF
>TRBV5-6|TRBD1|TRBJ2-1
CASSKPGQSYNEQFF
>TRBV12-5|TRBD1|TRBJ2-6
CASGLVTGSGANVLTF
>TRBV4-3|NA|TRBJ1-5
CASSQDKSPNQPQHF
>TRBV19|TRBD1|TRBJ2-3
CASSIGTGGTDTQYF
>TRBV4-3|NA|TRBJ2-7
CASSLDGGYEQYF
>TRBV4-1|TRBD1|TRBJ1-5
CASSPGQLSNQPQHF
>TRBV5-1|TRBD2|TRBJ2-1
CASSLVLAGPSSYNEQFF
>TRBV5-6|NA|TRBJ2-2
CASSPRGGGPGELFF
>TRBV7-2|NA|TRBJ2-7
CASSLSGSSYEQYF
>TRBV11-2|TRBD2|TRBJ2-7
CASSRSVGLASEQYF
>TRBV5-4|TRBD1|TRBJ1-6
CASSATGGPNSPLHF
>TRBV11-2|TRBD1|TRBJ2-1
CASSDGTGGENEQFF
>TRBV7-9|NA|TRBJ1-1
CASSLANQGREAFF
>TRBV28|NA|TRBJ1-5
CASSLLATQLSNQPQHF
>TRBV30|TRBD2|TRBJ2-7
CAWSPGGSTSYEQYF
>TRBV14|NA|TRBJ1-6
CASSQVRPGANSPLHF
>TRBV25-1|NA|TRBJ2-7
CASRETYEQYF
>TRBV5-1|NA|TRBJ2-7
CASSPRDATTYEQYF
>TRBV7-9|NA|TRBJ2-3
CASSLGRRGRYF
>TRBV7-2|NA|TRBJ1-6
CASSLGIFGGLISPLHF
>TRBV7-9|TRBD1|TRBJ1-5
CASSFGSYTGGKGNQPQHF
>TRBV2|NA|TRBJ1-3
CASKSRDSGNTIYF
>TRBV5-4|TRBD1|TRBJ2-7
CASSTSDRTYEQYF
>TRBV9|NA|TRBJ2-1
CASSVEVATNEQFF
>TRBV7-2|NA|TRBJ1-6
CASSSGRGSSPLHF
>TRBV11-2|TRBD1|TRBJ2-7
CASSSSGGYEQYF
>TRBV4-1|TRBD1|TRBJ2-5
CASSRGWGQGIEETQYF
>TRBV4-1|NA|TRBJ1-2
CASSRDGDPSGGYTF
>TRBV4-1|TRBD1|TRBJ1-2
CASSQGRQGIYGYTF
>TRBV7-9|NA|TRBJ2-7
CASSFDWVGEQYF
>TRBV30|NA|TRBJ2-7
CAWSQDVYEQYF
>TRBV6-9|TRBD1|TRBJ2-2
CAGQGNTGELFF
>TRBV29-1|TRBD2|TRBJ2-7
CSVETSSYEQYF
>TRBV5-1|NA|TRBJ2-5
CASSPSTSPGVETQYF
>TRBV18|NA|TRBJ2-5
CASSPPEVWTQYF
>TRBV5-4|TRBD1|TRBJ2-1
CASSSTGTGGYEQFF
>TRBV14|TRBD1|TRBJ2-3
CASSQLTGQGDTDTQYF
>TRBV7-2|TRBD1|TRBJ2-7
CASSSSPGGYEQYF
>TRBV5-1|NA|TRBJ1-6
CASRKDLGNSPLHF
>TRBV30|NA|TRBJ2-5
CAWSARAGETQYF
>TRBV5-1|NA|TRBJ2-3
CASSLRGSSTDTQYF
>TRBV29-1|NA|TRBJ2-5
CSVGGSGQETQYF
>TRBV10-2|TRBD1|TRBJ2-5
CASSGQGARETQYF
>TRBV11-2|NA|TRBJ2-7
CASSPGPPGTSSYEQYF
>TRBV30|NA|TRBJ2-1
CAFSRGSGNEQFF
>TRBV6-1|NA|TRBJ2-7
CASSVVVTYEQYF
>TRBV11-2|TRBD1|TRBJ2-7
CASSLVGTGMDEQYF
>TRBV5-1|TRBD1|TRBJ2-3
CASSFTGGGTDTQYF